The 3 T cell receptor beta chains presented below share a single source sample, sequenced in a study of blood T cell repertoires in COVID-19. The assay was immunoSEQ multiplex PCR, and TCRdb's table has in-frame clones only and misses some. The table shows 250,000 to 400,000 clones, with roughly nine tenths occurring only once. Sample: peripheral blood. These receptors all stem from a woman between 25 and 40 years old with COVID-19, enrolled during active disease.

The chain couples TRBV10-3 to TRBJ2-1; TRBD1 might be the D (5 bases). CDR3 size: 14 residues. V was trimmed by 11 bases and J by 0 bases, leaving 14 bases between them. Germline V gene sequence: CDR1 ENHRY, CDR2 SYGVKD. CDR3 coding DNA: TGTGCCTCCAGAGACAGCCTCTCCTACAATGAGCAGTTCTTC. It translates to CASRDSLSYNEQFF.

The chain links TRBV11-3 to TRBJ2-1, with 11 bases matching TRBD2. CDR1 and CDR2 from the germline V gene are SGHNT and YENEEA. Trimming removed 2 bases from V and 9 bases from J; junction bases left unmatched: 3. The CDR3 spans 14 residues. The CDR3 coding sequence is TGTGCCAGCAGCTTACTAGCGGGAGGAGGTGAGCAGTTCTTC. It specifies CASSLLAGGGEQFF.

This clone occurred once. The rearrangement joins TRBV7-8 to TRBJ1-1; 9 bases are a match to TRBD1. Per the germline V gene, CDR1 is SGHVS and CDR2 is FQNEAQ. V dropped 5 bases and J dropped 7; count of bases not matched to a gene: 11. The CDR3 length is 15 residues. The CDR3 is CASSPHGTGSVEAFF. DNA of the CDR3: TGTGCCAGCAGCCCGCATGGGACAGGGAGTGTTGAAGCTTTCTTT. The entire variable domain, with the rest obtained from reference TRBV7-8 and TRBJ1-1, is as follows: GAGVSQSPRYKVAKRGQDVALRCDPISGHVSLFWYQQALGQGPEFLTYFQNEAQLDKSGLPSDRFFAERPEGSVSTLKIQRTQQEDSAVYLCASSPHGTGSVEAFFGQGTRLTVV.